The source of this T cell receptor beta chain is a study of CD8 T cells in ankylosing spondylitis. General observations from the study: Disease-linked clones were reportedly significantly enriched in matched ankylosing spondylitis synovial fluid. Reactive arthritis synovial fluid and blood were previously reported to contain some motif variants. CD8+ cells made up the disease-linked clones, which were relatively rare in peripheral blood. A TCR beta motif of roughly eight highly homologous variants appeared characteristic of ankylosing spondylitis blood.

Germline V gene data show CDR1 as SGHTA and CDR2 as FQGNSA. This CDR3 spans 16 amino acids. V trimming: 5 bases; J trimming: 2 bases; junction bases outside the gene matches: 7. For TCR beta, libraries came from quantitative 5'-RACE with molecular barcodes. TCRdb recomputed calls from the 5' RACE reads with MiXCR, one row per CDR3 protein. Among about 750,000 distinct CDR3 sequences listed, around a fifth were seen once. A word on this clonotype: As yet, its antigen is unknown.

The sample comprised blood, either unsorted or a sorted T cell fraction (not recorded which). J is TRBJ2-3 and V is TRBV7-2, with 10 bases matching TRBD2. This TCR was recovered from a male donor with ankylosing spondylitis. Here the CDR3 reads CASSPPTSGNTDTQYF. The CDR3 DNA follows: TGTGCCAGCAGCCCGCCTACTAGCGGGAACACAGATACGCAGTATTTT.